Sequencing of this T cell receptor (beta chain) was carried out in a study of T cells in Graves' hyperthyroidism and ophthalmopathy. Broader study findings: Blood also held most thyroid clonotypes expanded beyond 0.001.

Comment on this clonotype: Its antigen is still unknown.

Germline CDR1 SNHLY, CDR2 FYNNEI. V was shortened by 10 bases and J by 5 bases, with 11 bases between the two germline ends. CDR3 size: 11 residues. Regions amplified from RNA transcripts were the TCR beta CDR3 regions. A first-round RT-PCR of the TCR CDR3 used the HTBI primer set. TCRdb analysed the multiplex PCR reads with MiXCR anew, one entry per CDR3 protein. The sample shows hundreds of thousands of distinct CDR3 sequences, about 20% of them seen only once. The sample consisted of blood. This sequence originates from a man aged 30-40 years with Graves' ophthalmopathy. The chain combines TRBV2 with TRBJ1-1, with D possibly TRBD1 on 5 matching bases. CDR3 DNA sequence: TGTGCCAAAAGGGACCTGACTGAAGCTTTCTTT. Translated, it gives CAKRDLTEAFF.